Below, one TCR beta chain is given with its context. What it binds is not known. The germline V gene encodes CDR1 ENHRY and CDR2 SYGVKD. Trimming pared 3 bases from V and 8 bases from J, leaving 5 bases between. This CDR3 comprises 11 residues. Some clones are missing from TCRdb's copy, which holds only in-frame ones; the method was immunoSEQ multiplex PCR. The sample records 40,000 to 60,000 clones, approximately 80% being singletons. This sample stems from a study of T cells in localized non-small cell lung cancer. Findings and caveats of the study: Longer overall survival associated with higher blood T cell density; shorter survival with higher adjacent-lung clonality. Exceeding tumor, uninvolved adjacent lung had the highest T cell clonality. Of the top 100 tumor clones, median about 53 were in adjacent lung, more than 25 among its top 100.

The clonotype was recovered from a man aged 40-75 years with stage III lung adenocarcinoma. V and J are TRBV10-3 and TRBJ2-1; D not resolved. Sequences were derived from peripheral blood mononuclear cells, sampled before any cancer treatment. Here the CDR3 DNA reads TGTGCCATCAGTGATAGATATGAGCAGTTCTTC. This translates into CAISDRYEQFF.